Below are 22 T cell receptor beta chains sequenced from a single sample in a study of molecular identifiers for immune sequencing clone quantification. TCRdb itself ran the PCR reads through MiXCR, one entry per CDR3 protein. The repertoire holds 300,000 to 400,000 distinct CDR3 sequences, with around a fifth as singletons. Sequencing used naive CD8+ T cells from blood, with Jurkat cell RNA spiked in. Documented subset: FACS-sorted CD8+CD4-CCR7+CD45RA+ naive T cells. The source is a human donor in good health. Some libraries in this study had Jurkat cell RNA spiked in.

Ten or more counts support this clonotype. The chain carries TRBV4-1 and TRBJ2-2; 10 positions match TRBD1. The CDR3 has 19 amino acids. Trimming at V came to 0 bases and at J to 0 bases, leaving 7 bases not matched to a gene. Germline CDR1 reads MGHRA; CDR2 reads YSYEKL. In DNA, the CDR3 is TGCGCCAGCAGCCAAGATGGGGGCGGGACAGGGGCGAACACCGGGGAGCTGTTTTTT. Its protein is CASSQDGGGTGANTGELFF.

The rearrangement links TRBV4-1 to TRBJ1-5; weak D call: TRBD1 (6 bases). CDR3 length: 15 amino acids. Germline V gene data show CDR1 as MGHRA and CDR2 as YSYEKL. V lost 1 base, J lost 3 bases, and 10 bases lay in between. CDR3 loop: CASSQGTAPNQPQHF. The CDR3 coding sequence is TGCGCCAGCAGCCAAGGGACAGCACCCAATCAGCCCCAGCATTTT.

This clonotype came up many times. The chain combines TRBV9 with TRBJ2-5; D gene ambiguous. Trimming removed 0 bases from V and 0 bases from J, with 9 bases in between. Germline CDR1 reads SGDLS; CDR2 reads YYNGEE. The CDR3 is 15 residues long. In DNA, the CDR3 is TGTGCCAGCAGCGTAGCCCAGGCAAACCAAGAGACCCAGTACTTC. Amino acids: CASSVAQANQETQYF.

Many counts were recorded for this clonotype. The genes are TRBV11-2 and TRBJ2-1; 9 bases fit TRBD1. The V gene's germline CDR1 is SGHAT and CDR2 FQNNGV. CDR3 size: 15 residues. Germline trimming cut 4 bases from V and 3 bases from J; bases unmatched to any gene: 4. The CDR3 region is CASSSGTGYYNEQFF. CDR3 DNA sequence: TGTGCCAGCAGCTCCGGGACAGGGTACTACAATGAGCAGTTCTTC.

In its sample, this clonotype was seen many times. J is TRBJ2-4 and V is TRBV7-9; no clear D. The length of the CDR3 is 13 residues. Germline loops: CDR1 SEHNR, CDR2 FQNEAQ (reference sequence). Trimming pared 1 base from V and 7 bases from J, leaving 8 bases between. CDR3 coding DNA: TGTGCCAGCAGCTTAGTGGCTGAGAACATTCAGTACTTC. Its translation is CASSLVAENIQYF.

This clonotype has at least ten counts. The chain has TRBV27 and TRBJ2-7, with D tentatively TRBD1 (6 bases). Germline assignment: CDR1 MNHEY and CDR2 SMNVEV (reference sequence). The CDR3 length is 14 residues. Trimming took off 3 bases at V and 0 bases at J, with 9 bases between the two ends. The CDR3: CASSFTGSSYEQYF. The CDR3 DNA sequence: TGTGCCAGCAGTTTTACAGGGAGCTCCTACGAGCAGTACTTC.

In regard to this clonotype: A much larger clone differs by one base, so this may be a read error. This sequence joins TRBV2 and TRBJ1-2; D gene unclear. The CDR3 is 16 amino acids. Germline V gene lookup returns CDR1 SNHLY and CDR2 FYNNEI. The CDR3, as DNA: TGTGCCAGCAGTGACGGTCCAACCATGGGAGACTATGGCTACGCCTTC. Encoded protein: CASSDGPTMGDYGYAF.

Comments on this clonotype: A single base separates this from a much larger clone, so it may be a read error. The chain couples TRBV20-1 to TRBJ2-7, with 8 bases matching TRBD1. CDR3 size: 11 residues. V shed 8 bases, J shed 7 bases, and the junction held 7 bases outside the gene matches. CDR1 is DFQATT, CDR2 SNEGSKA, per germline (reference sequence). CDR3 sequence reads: CSTLTGGEQYF. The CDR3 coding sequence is TGCAGTACTCTTACAGGGGGTGAGCAGTACTTC.

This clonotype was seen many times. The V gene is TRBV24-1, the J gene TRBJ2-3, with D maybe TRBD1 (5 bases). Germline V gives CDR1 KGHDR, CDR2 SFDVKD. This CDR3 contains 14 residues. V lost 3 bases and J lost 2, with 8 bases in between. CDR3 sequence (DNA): TGTGCCACCAGTGATGGGGCCATCACAGATACGCAGTATTTT. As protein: CATSDGAITDTQYF.

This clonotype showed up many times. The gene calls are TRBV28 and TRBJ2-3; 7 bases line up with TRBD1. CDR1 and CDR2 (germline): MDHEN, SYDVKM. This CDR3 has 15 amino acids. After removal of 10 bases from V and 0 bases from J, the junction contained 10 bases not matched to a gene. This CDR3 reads CATLRTQGSTDTQYF. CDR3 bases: TGTGCCACCCTTCGAACACAGGGGAGCACAGATACGCAGTATTTT.

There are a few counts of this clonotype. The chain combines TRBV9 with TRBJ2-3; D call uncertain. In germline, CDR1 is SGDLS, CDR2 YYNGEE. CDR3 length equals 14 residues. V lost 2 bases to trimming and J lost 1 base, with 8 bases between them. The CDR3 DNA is TGTGCCAGCAGCGTCGAAACTCGCACAGATACGCAGTATTTT. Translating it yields CASSVETRTDTQYF.

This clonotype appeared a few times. The DNA of the CDR3 is TGTGCCAGTAGTATTGTGCAGACCCGGCGGAATGAAAAACTGTTTTTT. Its protein is CASSIVQTRRNEKLFF. The V gene is TRBV19, the J gene TRBJ1-4; D unresolved. The CDR3 is made up of 16 amino acids. Looked up from germline, CDR1 is LNHDA and CDR2 is SQIVND (reference sequence). Trimming took 3 bases from V and 5 from J, leaving 16 bases between them.

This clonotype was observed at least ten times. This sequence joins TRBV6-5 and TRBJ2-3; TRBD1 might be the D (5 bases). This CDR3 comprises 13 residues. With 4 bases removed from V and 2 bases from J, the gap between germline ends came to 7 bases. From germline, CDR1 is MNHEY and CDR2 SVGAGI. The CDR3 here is CASSWTTTDTQYF. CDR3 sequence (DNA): TGTGCCAGCAGTTGGACAACCACAGATACGCAGTATTTT.

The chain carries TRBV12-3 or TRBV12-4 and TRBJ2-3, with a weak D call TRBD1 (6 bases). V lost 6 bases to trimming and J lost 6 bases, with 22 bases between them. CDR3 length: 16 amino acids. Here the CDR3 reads CASRPAHDRRTDTQYF. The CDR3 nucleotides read TGTGCCAGCAGACCTGCACACGACAGGAGAACCGATACGCAGTATTTT.

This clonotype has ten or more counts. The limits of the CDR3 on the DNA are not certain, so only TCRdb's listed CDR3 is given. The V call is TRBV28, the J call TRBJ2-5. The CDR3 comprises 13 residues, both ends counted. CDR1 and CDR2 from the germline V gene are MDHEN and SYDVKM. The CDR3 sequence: CASRKGFLETQYF.

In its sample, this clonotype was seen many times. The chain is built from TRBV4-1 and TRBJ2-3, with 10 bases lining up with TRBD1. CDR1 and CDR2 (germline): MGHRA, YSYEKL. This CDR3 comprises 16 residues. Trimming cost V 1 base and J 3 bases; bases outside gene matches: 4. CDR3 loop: CASSQGQGAMTDTQYF. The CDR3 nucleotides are TGCGCCAGCAGCCAAGGACAGGGGGCTATGACAGATACGCAGTATTTT.

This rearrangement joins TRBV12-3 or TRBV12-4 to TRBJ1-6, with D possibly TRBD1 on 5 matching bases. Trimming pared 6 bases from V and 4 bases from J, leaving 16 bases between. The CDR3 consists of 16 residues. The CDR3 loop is CASSPPEGLYNSPLHF. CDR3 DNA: TGTGCCAGCAGCCCCCCTGAGGGGCTGTATAATTCACCCCTCCACTTT.

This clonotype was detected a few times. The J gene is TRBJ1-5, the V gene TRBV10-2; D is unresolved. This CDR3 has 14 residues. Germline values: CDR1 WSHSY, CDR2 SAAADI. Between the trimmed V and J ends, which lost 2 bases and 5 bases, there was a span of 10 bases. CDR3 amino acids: CASSERLADQPQHF. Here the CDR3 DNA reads TGCGCCAGCAGTGAGAGACTGGCAGATCAGCCCCAGCATTTT.

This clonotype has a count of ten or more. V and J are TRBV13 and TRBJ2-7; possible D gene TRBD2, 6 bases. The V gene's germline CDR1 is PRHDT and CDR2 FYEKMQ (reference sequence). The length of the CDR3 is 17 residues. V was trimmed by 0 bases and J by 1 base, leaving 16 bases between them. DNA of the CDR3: TGTGCCAGCAGCTTAGGCGGGGAGGTCCTGGGGTCCTACGAGCAGTACTTC. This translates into CASSLGGEVLGSYEQYF.

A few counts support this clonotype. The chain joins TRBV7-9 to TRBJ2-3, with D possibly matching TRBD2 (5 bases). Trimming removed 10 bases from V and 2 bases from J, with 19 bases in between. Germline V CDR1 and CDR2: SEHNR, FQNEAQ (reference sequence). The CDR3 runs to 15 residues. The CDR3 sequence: CAILVGSSATDTQYF. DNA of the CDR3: TGTGCCATCCTTGTCGGAAGTAGCGCCACAGATACGCAGTATTTT.

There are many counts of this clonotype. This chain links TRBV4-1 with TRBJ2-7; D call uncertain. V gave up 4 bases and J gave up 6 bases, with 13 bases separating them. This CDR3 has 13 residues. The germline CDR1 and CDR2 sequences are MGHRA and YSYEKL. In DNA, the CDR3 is TGCGCCAGCAGCCTAACCCCAGGTCGCGAGCAGTACTTC. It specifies CASSLTPGREQYF.

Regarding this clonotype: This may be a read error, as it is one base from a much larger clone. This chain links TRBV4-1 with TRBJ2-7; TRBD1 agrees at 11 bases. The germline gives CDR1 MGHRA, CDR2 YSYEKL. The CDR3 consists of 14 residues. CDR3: CTSSPGDRGYEQYF. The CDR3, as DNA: TGCACCAGCAGCCCAGGGGACAGGGGGTACGAGCAGTACTTC.